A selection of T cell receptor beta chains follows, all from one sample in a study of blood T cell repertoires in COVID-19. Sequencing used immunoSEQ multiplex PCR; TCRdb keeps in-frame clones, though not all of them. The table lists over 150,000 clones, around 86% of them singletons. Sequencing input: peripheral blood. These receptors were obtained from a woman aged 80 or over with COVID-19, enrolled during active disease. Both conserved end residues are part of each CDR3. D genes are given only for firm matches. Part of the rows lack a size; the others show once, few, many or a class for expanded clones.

cdr3_nt: TGCGCCAGCAGCCAAGGTTGGAGGACCGGGGAGCTGTTTTTT
cdr3_aa: CASSQGWRTGELFF
v_call: TRBV4-1
clone_size: .
d_call: .
j_call: TRBJ2-2

cdr3_nt: TGTGCCAGCTCACCAGCGGCGGGTACGCAGTATTTT
cdr3_aa: CASSPAAGTQYF
v_call: TRBV18
clone_size: .
d_call: .
j_call: TRBJ2-3

cdr3_nt: TGTGCCAGCAGTTTGAACGGTTTGGATGGCTACACCTTC
cdr3_aa: CASSLNGLDGYTF
v_call: TRBV12-3/TRBV12-4
clone_size: .
d_call: .
j_call: TRBJ1-2

cdr3_nt: TGTGCCAGCAGCTTAGAGTCGGGTAGCGGGGTTGACGAGCAGTACTTC
cdr3_aa: CASSLESGSGVDEQYF
v_call: TRBV7-2
clone_size: .
d_call: TRBD2
j_call: TRBJ2-7

cdr3_nt: TGTGCCAGCAGCCAAGATGGAGGGACTAGCGGGAGGGCCTCCGGGGAGCTGTTTTTT
cdr3_aa: CASSQDGGTSGRASGELFF
v_call: TRBV3-1/TRBV3-2
clone_size: .
d_call: TRBD2
j_call: TRBJ2-2

cdr3_nt: TGTGCCAGCAGCCCGCGGGAGTACACCGGGGAGCTGTTTTTT
cdr3_aa: CASSPREYTGELFF
v_call: TRBV5-4
clone_size: few
d_call: TRBD2
j_call: TRBJ2-2

cdr3_nt: TGTGCCAGCACCTGGGGGCGGGGGACTGAAGCTTTCTTT
cdr3_aa: CASTWGRGTEAFF
v_call: TRBV27
clone_size: .
d_call: .
j_call: TRBJ1-1

cdr3_nt: TGTGCCAGGTCGACGGGGACTAGCGGTTATACTGGGGAGACCCAGTACTTC
cdr3_aa: CARSTGTSGYTGETQYF
v_call: TRBV19
clone_size: .
d_call: TRBD2
j_call: TRBJ2-5

cdr3_nt: TGTGCCAGTCGCTATGGAGGAAACAATCAGCCCCAGCATTTT
cdr3_aa: CASRYGGNNQPQHF
v_call: TRBV19
clone_size: .
d_call: .
j_call: TRBJ1-5

cdr3_nt: TGTGCCAGCAGCTACTACAGGGGCCTCTCCTACGAGCAGTACTTC
cdr3_aa: CASSYYRGLSYEQYF
v_call: TRBV5-4
clone_size: .
d_call: TRBD1
j_call: TRBJ2-7

cdr3_nt: TGTGCCAGCAGTTTCAGGGGCGATAGCAATCAGCCCCAGCATTTT
cdr3_aa: CASSFRGDSNQPQHF
v_call: TRBV27
clone_size: once
d_call: .
j_call: TRBJ1-5

cdr3_nt: TGCGCCAGCAGCTTGTTCCTAGCAGAGACCCAGTACTTC
cdr3_aa: CASSLFLAETQYF
v_call: TRBV5-1
clone_size: .
d_call: .
j_call: TRBJ2-5

cdr3_nt: TGCGCCAGCAGCCCCCGACAGTGGCAGGGGGATGAGCAGTTCTTC
cdr3_aa: CASSPRQWQGDEQFF
v_call: TRBV5-1
clone_size: few
d_call: TRBD1
j_call: TRBJ2-1

cdr3_nt: TGCGCCAGCAGCTCGACAGGGGAGCAGTTCTTC
cdr3_aa: CASSSTGEQFF
v_call: TRBV5-1
clone_size: .
d_call: TRBD1
j_call: TRBJ2-1

cdr3_nt: TGTGCCAGCAGTATGACTCTCTACGAGCAGTACTTC
cdr3_aa: CASSMTLYEQYF
v_call: TRBV12-3/TRBV12-4
clone_size: .
d_call: .
j_call: TRBJ2-7

cdr3_nt: TGTGCCAGCAGCCCCGACAGGTTTTATGGCTACACCTTC
cdr3_aa: CASSPDRFYGYTF
v_call: TRBV3-1/TRBV3-2
clone_size: .
d_call: .
j_call: TRBJ1-2

cdr3_nt: TGTGCCAGCAGTTTCCGCCACCAGGGGACCCAGTACTTC
cdr3_aa: CASSFRHQGTQYF
v_call: TRBV28
clone_size: .
d_call: .
j_call: TRBJ2-5